Listed below are T cell receptor beta chains from one sample, sequenced in a study of vaccination effects on CD4 cells after COVID-19. For these TCRs, the target antigens are not known. Sequencing used immunoSEQ multiplex PCR; TCRdb keeps in-frame clones, though not all of them. This table holds about 74,000 clones, about 74% found once. The sequencing used CD4+ T cells from PBMCs cultured without peptide, collected before COVID-19 vaccination. These receptors were obtained from a human donor who received a COVID-19 vaccine. Both conserved end residues are part of each CDR3.

V gene | CDR3 protein
TRBV7-2 | CASSFLGSLGETQYF
TRBV19 | CASSRSTEETQYF
TRBV3-1/TRBV3-2 | CASSPEDEGAREGEKLFF
TRBV18 | CASSPTGVRETQYF
TRBV10-3 | CAISTGVQETQYF
TRBV2 | CASTPEGQDETQYF
TRBV15 | CATSRDDYGYTF
TRBV2 | CASSEEGGGIYGYTF
TRBV11-2 | CASSLGQGFFTDTQYF
TRBV29-1 | CSVEDGYTDTQYF
TRBV4-1 | CASSRNLAESTDTQYF
TRBV5-1 | CASSLVGQGLNEKLFF
TRBV12-3/TRBV12-4 | CASRTFARYGYTF
TRBV14 | CASSQGGTSQETQYF
TRBV5-4 | CASSPGQGPEKTQYF
TRBV24-1 | CATSDGTGGSETQYF
TRBV7-9 | CASSLGTGNSNQPQHF
TRBV29-1 | CSAEPFSGNTIYF
TRBV7-2 | CASSLDPGNTEAFF
TRBV5-1 | CASSPRGTVSTDTQYF
TRBV28 | CATKIGQSNQPQHF
TRBV6-1 | CASSEVGGDYYGYTF
TRBV9 | CASSVGARETQYF
TRBV11-2 | CASSYQGPTGELFF
TRBV5-6 | CASSLDLGASQNYGYTF
TRBV18 | CASSPGTDYGYTF
TRBV10-2 | CAIMDRRGSGNTIYF
TRBV7-8 | CASSLDRAGGLYGYTF
TRBV3-1/TRBV3-2 | CASSHTPGTHNTGELFF
TRBV14 | CASSHLDKGARYNEQFF
TRBV29-1 | CSVEGFPEAFF
TRBV5-1 | CASSNIGLNTEAFF
TRBV5-1 | CASSLQGQRTDTQYF
TRBV2 | CASSDPNQGFDQPQHF
TRBV29-1 | CSVVAYQGTDTQYF
TRBV7-2 | CASSFSAGPGNTIYF
TRBV27 | CASSLAGANTDTQYF
TRBV7-2 | CASSLLAPGWERNEQFF
TRBV5-1 | CASRVRQGRDEQFF
TRBV5-1 | CASRASGGVFGEAFF
TRBV5-8 | CASVLWESSYNSPLHF
TRBV10-3 | CAISDSKGQGHNEQFF
TRBV6-5 | CASTGASNQPQHF
TRBV4-1 | CASSQEGLAGALTGELFF
TRBV7-9 | CASSLGQPTDTQYF
TRBV20-1 | CNGQGRDTQYF
TRBV27 | CASSLHGTGGAGSPLHF
TRBV14 | CASSRDLFTVTSYNEQFF
TRBV6-5 | CASSRTDNYGYTF